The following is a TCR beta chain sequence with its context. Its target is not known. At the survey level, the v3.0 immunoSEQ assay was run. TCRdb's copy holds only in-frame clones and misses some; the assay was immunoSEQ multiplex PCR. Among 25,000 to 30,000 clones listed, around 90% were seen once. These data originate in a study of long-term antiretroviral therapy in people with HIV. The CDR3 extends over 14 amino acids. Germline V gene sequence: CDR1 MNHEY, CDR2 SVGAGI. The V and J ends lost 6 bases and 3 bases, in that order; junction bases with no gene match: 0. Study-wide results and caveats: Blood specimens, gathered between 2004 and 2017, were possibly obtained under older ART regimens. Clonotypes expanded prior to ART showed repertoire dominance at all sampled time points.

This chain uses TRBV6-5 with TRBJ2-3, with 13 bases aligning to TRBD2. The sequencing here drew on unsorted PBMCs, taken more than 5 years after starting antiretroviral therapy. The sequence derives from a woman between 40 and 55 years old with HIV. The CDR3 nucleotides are TGTGCCAGCAGGACTAGCGGGGGGACAGATACGCAGTATTTT. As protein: CASRTSGGTDTQYF.